This TCR beta chain was observed in a study of control samples from healthy donors and cancer patients. In germline, CDR1 is SGHAT, CDR2 FQDESV (reference sequence). This CDR3 region has 13 residues. V shed 5 bases and J 5 bases; nucleotides not matched to a gene: 5. Assay used: immunoSEQ multiplex PCR; TCRdb lists only in-frame clones, some missing. The repertoire has approximately 130,000 clones, around 90% of them found once; the top ten carry roughly 43%. The TCR comes from a man aged 45-60 years in good health. Sequenced sample: blood. V usage is TRBV11-1 and J usage is TRBJ1-2, with 7 positions matching TRBD1. CDR3: CASSQGQSYGYTF. CDR3 nucleotide sequence: TGTGCCAGCAGCCAGGGACAGTCATATGGCTACACCTTC.